These T cell receptor beta chains were read from a single sample in a study of blood T cell repertoires in COVID-19. TCRdb's table, derived via immunoSEQ multiplex PCR, lists solely in-frame clones and lacks some. The data show around 260,000 clones, over 75% seen once. Sequencing was carried out using PBMCs or T cells enriched from blood (not recorded which). The receptors derive from a woman aged 25-40 years who had recovered from COVID-19. Each CDR3 is given with its conserved first and last residue. The order of the fields is V gene, D gene, J gene, clone size, CDR3 DNA, CDR3 protein. A D gene is named only where the DNA matches it firmly. Clone size is given for some rows only: seen once, a few or many times, or a class if the clone is expanded.

V: TRBV30
D: TRBD2
J: TRBJ2-7
size: .
DNA: TGTGCCTGGGGGGGGGTAGCGGTACCGGACGAGCAGTACTTC
CDR3: CAWGGVAVPDEQYF

V: TRBV11-2
D: TRBD1
J: TRBJ1-2
size: .
DNA: TGTGCCAGCAGCTCCACAAACAGGGGGTCTATCTATGGCTACACCTTC
CDR3: CASSSTNRGSIYGYTF

V: TRBV4-1
D: .
J: TRBJ2-7
size: .
DNA: TGCGCCAGCAGCCAAAACCGACTAGTCCCCTCCTACGAGCAGTACTTC
CDR3: CASSQNRLVPSYEQYF

V: TRBV3-1/TRBV3-2
D: TRBD2
J: TRBJ2-3
size: .
DNA: TGTGCCAGCAGCCAAGACCATAGCGGGGGGGGAGATACGCAGTATTTT
CDR3: CASSQDHSGGGDTQYF

V: TRBV5-6
D: .
J: TRBJ2-1
size: .
DNA: TGTGCCAGCAGCTGGTCCGGGACACATTACAATGAGCAGTTCTTC
CDR3: CASSWSGTHYNEQFF

V: TRBV7-9
D: .
J: TRBJ1-2
size: .
DNA: TGTGCCAGCAGCTTAAACTACTATGGCTACACCTTC
CDR3: CASSLNYYGYTF

V: TRBV13
D: TRBD2
J: TRBJ2-7
size: few
DNA: TGTGCCAGCAGCCCCACCGGGGGGTACTCCTACGAGCAGTACTTC
CDR3: CASSPTGGYSYEQYF

V: TRBV2
D: .
J: TRBJ1-4
size: few
DNA: TGTGCCAGTTGTGGCAGGGGTAATGAAAAACTGTTTTTT
CDR3: CASCGRGNEKLFF

V: TRBV24-1
D: TRBD1
J: TRBJ1-5
size: once
DNA: TGTGCCACCAGTGACAGACAGGGGAATCAGCCCCAGCATTTT
CDR3: CATSDRQGNQPQHF

V: TRBV5-6
D: TRBD1
J: TRBJ2-7
size: once
DNA: TGTGCCAGCGGAAGACAGGGCTCCTACGAGCAGTACTTC
CDR3: CASGRQGSYEQYF

V: TRBV7-8
D: TRBD1
J: TRBJ1-3
size: once
DNA: TGTGCCAGCAGCTTACGTTCACTTGGACAGGGCCTGATTTCTGGAAACACCATATATTTT
CDR3: CASSLRSLGQGLISGNTIYF

V: TRBV3-1/TRBV3-2
D: TRBD1
J: TRBJ1-3
size: .
DNA: TGTGCCAGCAGCCGACAGGGGGCGGGAAACACCATATATTTT
CDR3: CASSRQGAGNTIYF

V: TRBV2
D: .
J: TRBJ1-1
size: .
DNA: TGTGCCAGCAGACGAGGGAACACTGAAGCTTTCTTT
CDR3: CASRRGNTEAFF

V: TRBV27
D: .
J: TRBJ2-2
size: once
DNA: TGTGCCAGCAGCAGCCTCAGGGGCCCTTCAGATTATAAGGGGGTGTTTTTT
CDR3: CASSSLRGPSDYKGVFF

V: TRBV30
D: TRBD1
J: TRBJ2-7
size: once
DNA: TGTGCCTGGAGAAGACAGGGCGAATACGAGCAGTACTTC
CDR3: CAWRRQGEYEQYF

V: TRBV7-6
D: TRBD2
J: TRBJ2-2
size: once
DNA: TGTGCCAGCAGTTCGAGCGGGATGGTTAACACCGGGGAGCTGTTTTTT
CDR3: CASSSSGMVNTGELFF

V: TRBV19
D: .
J: TRBJ2-7
size: .
DNA: TGTGCCAGTTCTTCCATTGGCAGGGAGGCCTACGAGCAGTACTTC
CDR3: CASSSIGREAYEQYF

V: TRBV20-1
D: .
J: TRBJ2-7
size: .
DNA: TGCAGTGCTAGTACCAGGTACTACGAGCAGTACTTC
CDR3: CSASTRYYEQYF

V: TRBV28
D: .
J: TRBJ2-7
size: .
DNA: TGTGCCAGCAGTTCCTCCCAGGCCGGGGCCTACGAGCAGTACTTC
CDR3: CASSSSQAGAYEQYF

V: TRBV7-9
D: TRBD1
J: TRBJ1-2
size: .
DNA: TGTGCCAGCAGCTCGGACAGGGTCTACTATGGCTACACCTTC
CDR3: CASSSDRVYYGYTF

V: TRBV13
D: .
J: TRBJ1-3
size: once
DNA: TGTGCCAGCAGCTCTCGAAGACGGGACTCTGGAAACACCATATATTTT
CDR3: CASSSRRRDSGNTIYF

V: TRBV4-1
D: .
J: TRBJ2-1
size: .
DNA: TGCGCCAGCAGCCATTCCCCTTCTAGCTCCTACAATGAGCAGTTCTTC
CDR3: CASSHSPSSSYNEQFF

V: TRBV30
D: TRBD2
J: TRBJ2-7
size: .
DNA: TGTGCCTGGAGGGAGGGACTAGCGTCCCGCGAGCAGTACTTC
CDR3: CAWREGLASREQYF

V: TRBV15
D: .
J: TRBJ1-5
size: .
DNA: TGTGCCACCAGCAGAGGCGAACAAATCGGACACAGCCGCAATCGGCCCCAGCATTTT
CDR3: CATSRGEQIGHSRNRPQHF

V: TRBV28
D: .
J: TRBJ2-1
size: once
DNA: TGTGCCAGCAGTTTACGGGGTTATGAGCAGTTCTTC
CDR3: CASSLRGYEQFF

V: TRBV7-8
D: TRBD1
J: TRBJ1-3
size: .
DNA: TGTGCCAGCAGCCACCGAAGGGACAGGGCTGGAAACACCATATATTTT
CDR3: CASSHRRDRAGNTIYF

V: TRBV5-1
D: .
J: TRBJ1-1
size: .
DNA: TGCGCCAGCAGCTTGGAATCGCGGATGAACACTGAAGCTTTCTTT
CDR3: CASSLESRMNTEAFF

V: TRBV11-1
D: .
J: TRBJ2-3
size: .
DNA: TGTGCCAGCAGCTCCCCCCGCAGGGAAGGGACGCAGTATTTT
CDR3: CASSSPRREGTQYF

V: TRBV2
D: .
J: TRBJ1-5
size: .
DNA: TGTGCCAGCAGAACAGGGAATCAGCCCCAGCATTTT
CDR3: CASRTGNQPQHF

V: TRBV6-1
D: .
J: TRBJ1-6
size: few
DNA: TGTGCCAGCAGTGAGAGAACAGACCTATATAATTCACCCCTCCACTTT
CDR3: CASSERTDLYNSPLHF

V: TRBV4-1
D: TRBD1
J: TRBJ2-3
size: once
DNA: TGCGCCAGCAGACCCCAACAGGGGAATACGCAGTATTTT
CDR3: CASRPQQGNTQYF

V: TRBV12-3/TRBV12-4
D: .
J: TRBJ2-1
size: .
DNA: TGTGCCAGCAGTAGGGGGAATGAGCAGTTCTTC
CDR3: CASSRGNEQFF

V: TRBV15
D: TRBD2
J: TRBJ2-1
size: .
DNA: TGTGCCACCAGCAGAGCAGGTAGCGGGAGAAACAATGAGCAGTTCTTC
CDR3: CATSRAGSGRNNEQFF

V: TRBV19
D: .
J: TRBJ2-2
size: .
DNA: TGTGCCAGTAGTATAACGTCAGGGCGTGGAACCGGGGAGCTGTTTTTT
CDR3: CASSITSGRGTGELFF

V: TRBV2
D: TRBD2
J: TRBJ2-5
size: .
DNA: TGTGCCAGCCGAAGAACCAGCGGGAGCATTCAGACCCAGTACTTC
CDR3: CASRRTSGSIQTQYF

V: TRBV18
D: .
J: TRBJ1-2
size: .
DNA: TGTGCCAGCTCACCGGACAGTGGCGATGGCTACACCTTC
CDR3: CASSPDSGDGYTF

V: TRBV21-1
D: .
J: TRBJ2-3
size: .
DNA: TGTGCCAGCAGCAAAGGTCCTGGCCCGACAGCAGAGTGGGAAGATACGCAGTATTTT
CDR3: CASSKGPGPTAEWEDTQYF

V: TRBV6-1
D: TRBD1
J: TRBJ2-7
size: .
DNA: TGTGCCAGCAGTGCTCAATCGCAGGGGGCATCGTTCGAGCAGTACTTC
CDR3: CASSAQSQGASFEQYF

V: TRBV12-5
D: TRBD2
J: TRBJ2-1
size: .
DNA: TGTGCTAGTGGACGGAGCGGGAGTCTTGGAAATGAGCAGTTCTTC
CDR3: CASGRSGSLGNEQFF

V: TRBV4-1
D: TRBD2
J: TRBJ2-1
size: .
DNA: TGCGCCAGCAGCCAAGTCCCCCTCCTAGCGGGGCCTTACAATGAGCAGTTCTTC
CDR3: CASSQVPLLAGPYNEQFF

V: TRBV27
D: TRBD1
J: TRBJ1-4
size: few
DNA: TGTGCCAGCAGTCCAGGACAGGGAAAAATTAATGAAAAACTGTTTTTT
CDR3: CASSPGQGKINEKLFF

V: TRBV24-1
D: TRBD1
J: TRBJ2-3
size: .
DNA: TGTGCCACCAGTGATAGGGTCGACAGGGGGGGGGATACGCAGTATTTT
CDR3: CATSDRVDRGGDTQYF

V: TRBV29-1
D: TRBD1
J: TRBJ1-3
size: once
DNA: TGCAGCGGAAAACAGGGGGCAGGGGACACCATATATTTT
CDR3: CSGKQGAGDTIYF

V: TRBV7-7
D: TRBD2
J: TRBJ2-1
size: .
DNA: TGTGCCAGCAGCTTGGGACTAGCGGGGAATGAGCAGTTCTTC
CDR3: CASSLGLAGNEQFF

V: TRBV11-2
D: TRBD1
J: TRBJ1-1
size: .
DNA: TGTGCCAGCAGCTTTCGTCCGGGACAGCCGAACACTGAAGCTTTCTTT
CDR3: CASSFRPGQPNTEAFF

V: TRBV25-1
D: .
J: TRBJ2-3
size: .
DNA: TGTGCCAGCAGTGTCCCCTCAGACACAGATACGCAGTATTTT
CDR3: CASSVPSDTDTQYF

V: TRBV4-1
D: .
J: TRBJ2-1
size: .
DNA: TGCGCCAGCAGCGATAGGGCTAGCAATCTGAATGAGCAGTTCTTC
CDR3: CASSDRASNLNEQFF

V: TRBV7-9
D: TRBD1
J: TRBJ1-6
size: once
DNA: TGTGCCAGCAGCCGGGGACAGGGGGCTTCTAATTCACCCCTCCACTTT
CDR3: CASSRGQGASNSPLHF

V: TRBV5-1
D: TRBD2
J: TRBJ2-5
size: .
DNA: TGCGCCAGCAGCTTGGTGGGGGGGCAAGAGACCCAGTACTTC
CDR3: CASSLVGGQETQYF

V: TRBV3-1/TRBV3-2
D: TRBD1
J: TRBJ1-4
size: .
DNA: TGTGCCAGCAGCCCCGGACAGGCTTCTAACAATGAAAAACTGTTTTTT
CDR3: CASSPGQASNNEKLFF

V: TRBV7-8
D: .
J: TRBJ1-6
size: .
DNA: TGTGCCAGCAGCTTGGACACAAATTCACCCCTCCACTTT
CDR3: CASSLDTNSPLHF

V: TRBV11-2
D: .
J: TRBJ1-4
size: .
DNA: TGTGCCAGCGCGTACCGGGTCGGGAGGGAAAAACTGTTTTTT
CDR3: CASAYRVGREKLFF

V: TRBV5-6
D: .
J: TRBJ1-1
size: .
DNA: TGTGCCAGCAGCTTGGGGGTGAGGACTGAAGCTTTCTTT
CDR3: CASSLGVRTEAFF

V: TRBV28
D: .
J: TRBJ1-2
size: once
DNA: TGTGCCAGCACAGGGCTAGGTGGCTACACCTTC
CDR3: CASTGLGGYTF

V: TRBV27
D: .
J: TRBJ1-4
size: .
DNA: TGTGCCAGCAGTTTACTACAGGGTTCTGAAAAACTGTTTTTT
CDR3: CASSLLQGSEKLFF